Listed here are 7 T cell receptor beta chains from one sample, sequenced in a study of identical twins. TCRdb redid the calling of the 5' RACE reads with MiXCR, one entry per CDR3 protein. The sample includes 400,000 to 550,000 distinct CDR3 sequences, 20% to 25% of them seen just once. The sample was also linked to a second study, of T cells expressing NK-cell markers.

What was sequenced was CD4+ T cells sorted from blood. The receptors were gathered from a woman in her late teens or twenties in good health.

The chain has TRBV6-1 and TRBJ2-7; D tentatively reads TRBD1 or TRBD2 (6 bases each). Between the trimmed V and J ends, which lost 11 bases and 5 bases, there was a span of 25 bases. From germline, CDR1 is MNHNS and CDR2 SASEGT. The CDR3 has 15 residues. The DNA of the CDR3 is TGTGCCTCCAGGGGAGGCAGGCTGCCTTCTGACGAGCAGTACTTC. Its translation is CASRGGRLPSDEQYF.

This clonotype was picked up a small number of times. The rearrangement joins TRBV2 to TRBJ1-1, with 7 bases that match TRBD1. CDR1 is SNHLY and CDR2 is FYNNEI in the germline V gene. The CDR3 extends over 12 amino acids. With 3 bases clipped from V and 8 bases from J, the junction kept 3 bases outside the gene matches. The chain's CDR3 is CASSDDRVEAFF. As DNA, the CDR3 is TGTGCCAGCAGTGATGACAGGGTGGAAGCTTTCTTT.

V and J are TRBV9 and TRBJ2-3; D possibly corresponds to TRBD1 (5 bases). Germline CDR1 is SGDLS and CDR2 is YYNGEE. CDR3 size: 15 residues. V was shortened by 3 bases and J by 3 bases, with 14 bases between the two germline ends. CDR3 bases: TGTGCCAGCAGCGCCCCTGGGGCTACAACAGATACGCAGTATTTT. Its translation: CASSAPGATTDTQYF.

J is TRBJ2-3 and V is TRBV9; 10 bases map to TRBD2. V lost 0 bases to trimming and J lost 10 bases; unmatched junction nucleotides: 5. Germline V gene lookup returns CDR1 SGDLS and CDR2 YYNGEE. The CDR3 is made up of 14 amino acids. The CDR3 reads CASSVEASGSPQYF. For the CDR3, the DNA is TGTGCCAGCAGCGTAGAGGCTAGCGGGAGTCCGCAGTATTTT. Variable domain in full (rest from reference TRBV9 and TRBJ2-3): DSGVTQTPKHLITATGQRVTLRCSPRSGDLSVYWYQQSLDQGLQFLIQYYNGEERAKGNILERFSAQQFPDLHSELNLSSLELGDSALYFCASSVEASGSPQYFGPGTRLTVL.

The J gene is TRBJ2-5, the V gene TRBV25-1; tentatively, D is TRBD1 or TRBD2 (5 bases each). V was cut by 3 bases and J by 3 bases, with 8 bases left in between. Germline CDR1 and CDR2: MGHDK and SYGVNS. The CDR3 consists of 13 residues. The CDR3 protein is CASSEGREETQYF. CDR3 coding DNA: TGTGCCAGCAGTGAGGGGCGGGAAGAGACCCAGTACTTC.

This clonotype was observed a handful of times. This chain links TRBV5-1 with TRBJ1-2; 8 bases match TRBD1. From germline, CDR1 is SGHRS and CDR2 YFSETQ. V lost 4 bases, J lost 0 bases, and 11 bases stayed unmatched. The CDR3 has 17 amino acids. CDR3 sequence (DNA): TGCGCCAGCAGCACCACCGGGACAGGCAGTTCTAACTATGGCTACACCTTC. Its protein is CASSTTGTGSSNYGYTF.

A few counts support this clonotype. CDR3: CASRTGQGKTDTQYF. CDR3 sequence (DNA): TGTGCCAGCAGGACTGGACAGGGGAAGACAGATACGCAGTATTTT. The V call is TRBV6-1, the J call TRBJ2-3; TRBD1 aligns across 9 bases. CDR1 and CDR2 (germline): MNHNS, SASEGT. The CDR3 runs 15 residues. The J segment lost 3 bases and the V segment lost 6 bases, leaving 7 bases of the junction unmatched.